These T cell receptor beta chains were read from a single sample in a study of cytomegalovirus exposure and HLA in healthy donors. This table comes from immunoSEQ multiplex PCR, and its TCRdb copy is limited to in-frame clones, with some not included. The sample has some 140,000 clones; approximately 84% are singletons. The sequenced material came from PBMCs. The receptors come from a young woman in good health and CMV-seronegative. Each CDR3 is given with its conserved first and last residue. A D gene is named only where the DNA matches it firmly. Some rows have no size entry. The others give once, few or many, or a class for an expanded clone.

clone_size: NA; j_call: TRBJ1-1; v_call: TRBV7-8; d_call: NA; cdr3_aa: CASSLGGGTEAFF; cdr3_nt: TGTGCCAGCAGCTTGGGCGGGGGAACTGAAGCTTTCTTT
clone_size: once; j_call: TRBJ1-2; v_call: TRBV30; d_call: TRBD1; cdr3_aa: CAWGAGTEYGYTF; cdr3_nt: TGTGCCTGGGGGGCCGGGACAGAGTATGGCTACACCTTC
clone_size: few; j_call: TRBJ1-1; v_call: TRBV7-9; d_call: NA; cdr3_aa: CASSLDMNTEAFF; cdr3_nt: TGTGCCAGCAGCTTAGACATGAACACTGAAGCTTTCTTT
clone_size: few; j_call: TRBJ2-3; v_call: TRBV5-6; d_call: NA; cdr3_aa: CASSLGLVEGNTQYF; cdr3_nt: TGTGCCAGCAGCTTGGGGCTAGTAGAGGGAAATACGCAGTATTTT
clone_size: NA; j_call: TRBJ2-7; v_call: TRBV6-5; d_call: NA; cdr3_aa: CASSRGTGTYEQYF; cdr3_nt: TGTGCCAGCAGTCGCGGGACGGGAACCTACGAGCAGTACTTC
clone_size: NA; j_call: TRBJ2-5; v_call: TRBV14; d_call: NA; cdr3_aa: CASSQRGGTGMETQYF; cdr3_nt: TGTGCCAGCAGCCAAAGGGGGGGCACGGGTATGGAGACCCAGTACTTC
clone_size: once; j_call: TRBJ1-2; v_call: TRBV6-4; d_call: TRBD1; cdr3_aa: CASSVAPTGIPGTF; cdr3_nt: TGTGCCAGCAGTGTCGCTCCGACAGGGATCCCTGGCACCTTC
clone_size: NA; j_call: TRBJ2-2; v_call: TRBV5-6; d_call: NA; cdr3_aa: CASSPSGGAATGELFF; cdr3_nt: TGTGCCAGCAGCCCGTCCGGAGGGGCGGCCACCGGGGAGCTGTTTTTT
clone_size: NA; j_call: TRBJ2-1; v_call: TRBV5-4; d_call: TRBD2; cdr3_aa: CASSPGTSGRAGEQFF; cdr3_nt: TGTGCCAGCAGCCCCGGGACTAGCGGGAGGGCCGGTGAGCAGTTCTTC
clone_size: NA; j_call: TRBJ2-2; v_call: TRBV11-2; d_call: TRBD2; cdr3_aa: CASSRRGSTGELFF; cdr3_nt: TGTGCCAGCAGCCGGCGGGGGTCCACCGGGGAGCTGTTTTTT
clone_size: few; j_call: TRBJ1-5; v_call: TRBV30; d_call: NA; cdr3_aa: CAWSGQGYQPQHF; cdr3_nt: TGTGCCTGGAGTGGGCAGGGGTATCAGCCCCAGCATTTT
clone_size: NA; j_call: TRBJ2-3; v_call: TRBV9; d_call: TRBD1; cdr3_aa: CASSVWDRGTDTQYF; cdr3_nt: TGTGCCAGCAGCGTGTGGGACAGGGGCACAGATACGCAGTATTTT
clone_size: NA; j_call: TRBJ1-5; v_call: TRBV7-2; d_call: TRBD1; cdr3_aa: CASSRDRGIGQPQHF; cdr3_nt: TGTGCCAGCAGCCGGGACAGGGGCATCGGTCAGCCCCAGCATTTT
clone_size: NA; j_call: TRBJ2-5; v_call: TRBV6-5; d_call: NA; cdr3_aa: CASTPGQTVRETQYF; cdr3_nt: TGTGCCAGCACCCCCGGTCAGACTGTCCGGGAGACCCAGTACTTC
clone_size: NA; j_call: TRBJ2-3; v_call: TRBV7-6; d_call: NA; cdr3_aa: CASSLGGGYTDTQYF; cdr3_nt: TGTGCCAGCAGCTTAGGTGGGGGCTACACAGATACGCAGTATTTT
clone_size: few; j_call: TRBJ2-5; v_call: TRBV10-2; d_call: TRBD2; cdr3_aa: CAISPGLAGVETQYF; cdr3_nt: TGCGCCATCAGCCCGGGACTAGCGGGAGTGGAGACCCAGTACTTC
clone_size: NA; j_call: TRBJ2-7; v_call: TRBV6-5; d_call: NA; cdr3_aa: CASSRGYEQYF; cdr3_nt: TGTGCCAGCAGCCGCGGATACGAGCAGTACTTC
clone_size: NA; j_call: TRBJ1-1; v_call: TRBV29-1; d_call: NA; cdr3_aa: CSALSEGAEAFF; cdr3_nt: TGCAGCGCCCTAAGTGAAGGGGCTGAAGCTTTCTTT
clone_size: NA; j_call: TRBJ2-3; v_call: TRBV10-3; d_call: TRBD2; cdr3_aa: CATGGTDTQYF; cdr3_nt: TGTGCCACGGGGGGTACAGATACGCAGTATTTT
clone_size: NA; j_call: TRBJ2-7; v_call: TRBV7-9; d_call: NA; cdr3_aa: CASSSTQIRGISSYEQYF; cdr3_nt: TGTGCCAGCAGCTCCACCCAGATCCGCGGGATATCATCCTACGAGCAGTACTTC
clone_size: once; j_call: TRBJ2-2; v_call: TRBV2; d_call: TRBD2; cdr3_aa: CASSGTREGTGELFF; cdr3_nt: TGTGCCAGCAGTGGAACTAGGGAGGGTACTGGGGAGCTGTTTTTT
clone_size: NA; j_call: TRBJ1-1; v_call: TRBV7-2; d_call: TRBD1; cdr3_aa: CASSLGGQGANTEAFF; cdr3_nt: TGTGCCAGCAGCTTAGGGGGACAGGGGGCGAACACTGAAGCTTTCTTT
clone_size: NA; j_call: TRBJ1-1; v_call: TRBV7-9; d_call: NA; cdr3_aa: CALTENTEAFF; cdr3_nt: TGTGCCCTGACAGAGAACACTGAAGCTTTCTTT
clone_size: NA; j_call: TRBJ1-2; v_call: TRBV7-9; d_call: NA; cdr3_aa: CASSHEGQLANYGYTF; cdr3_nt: TGTGCCAGCAGCCACGAGGGACAACTAGCTAACTATGGCTACACCTTC
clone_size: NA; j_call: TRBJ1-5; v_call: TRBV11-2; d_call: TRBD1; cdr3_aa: CASSLRTGGQPQHF; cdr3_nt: TGTGCCAGCAGCCTGAGGACAGGGGGACAGCCCCAGCATTTT
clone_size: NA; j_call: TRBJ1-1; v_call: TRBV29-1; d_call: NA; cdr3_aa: CSVAPGLNTEAFF; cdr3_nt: TGCAGCGTTGCGCCAGGCCTGAACACTGAAGCTTTCTTT